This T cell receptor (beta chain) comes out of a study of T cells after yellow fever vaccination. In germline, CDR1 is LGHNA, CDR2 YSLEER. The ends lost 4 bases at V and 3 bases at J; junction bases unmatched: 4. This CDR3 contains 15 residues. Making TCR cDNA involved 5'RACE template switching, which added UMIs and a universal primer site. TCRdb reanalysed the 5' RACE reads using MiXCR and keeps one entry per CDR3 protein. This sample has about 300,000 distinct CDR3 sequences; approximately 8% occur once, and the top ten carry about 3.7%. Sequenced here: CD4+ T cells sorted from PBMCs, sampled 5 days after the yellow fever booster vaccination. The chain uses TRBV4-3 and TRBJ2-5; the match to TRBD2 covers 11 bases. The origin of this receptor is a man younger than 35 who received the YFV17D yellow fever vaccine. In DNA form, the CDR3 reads TGCGCCAGCAGCCGAAAGGGACTAGCGGAAGAGACCCAGTACTTC. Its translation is CASSRKGLAEETQYF.